These T cell receptor beta chains were read from a single sample in a study of T cell responses to AZD1222 COVID-19 vaccine. Only in-frame clones appear in the TCRdb table, and some are missing; sequencing was by immunoSEQ multiplex PCR. The sample carries around 150,000 clones, about nine tenths recorded once. Specimen: peripheral blood, collected on day 0 of MenACWY control vaccination. The origin of the receptors is an adult in good health. Each CDR3 is given without its conserved first and last residue. Not all rows give a size; the values are once, few, many and, for expanded clones, a class.

j_call | clone_size | v_call | cdr3_aa
TRBJ2-5 | - | TRBV28 | ASSLGGVRETQY
TRBJ2-2 | - | TRBV9 | ASSVGGNTGELF
TRBJ1-6 | - | TRBV13 | ASSLSGSYNSPLH
TRBJ2-7 | - | TRBV3-1/TRBV3-2 | ASSYRTGFSYEQY
TRBJ1-4 | - | TRBV6-2/TRBV6-3 | ASSPSGTQGEKLF
TRBJ1-2 | - | TRBV4-1 | ASSQVWGSGYT
TRBJ1-3 | - | TRBV6-5 | ASTQRTGSGNTIY
TRBJ1-1 | - | TRBV4-2 | ASSQEGMNTEAF
TRBJ1-1 | few | TRBV2 | ASRKGQGNTEAF
TRBJ1-4 | - | TRBV5-6 | ATTRGTNEKLF
TRBJ2-2 | - | TRBV2 | ASSQLSGTGGELF
TRBJ1-3 | - | TRBV6-5 | ASSSTGFGNTIY
TRBJ1-5 | - | TRBV2 | ASRAGPRNQPQH
TRBJ1-1 | - | TRBV30 | AWSAGPNTEAF
TRBJ1-2 | - | TRBV4-3 | ASSRLAAGLYGYT
TRBJ2-5 | - | TRBV2 | ASSGDSQETQY
TRBJ2-7 | - | TRBV7-9 | ASSLGQGFYEQY
TRBJ2-3 | few | TRBV30 | AWSVKLAGASTDTQY
TRBJ1-6 | - | TRBV2 | ASSERLSSPLH
TRBJ2-7 | - | TRBV25-1 | ASSGSYEQY
TRBJ1-2 | - | TRBV6-1 | ASSEVSANYGYT
TRBJ1-2 | - | TRBV6-5 | ASRGTGESGYT
TRBJ2-5 | - | TRBV18 | ASSPAARFQETQY
TRBJ1-5 | - | TRBV7-3 | ASSLGGSQPQH
TRBJ1-4 | - | TRBV19 | ASKGRGNEKLF
TRBJ2-7 | - | TRBV3-1/TRBV3-2 | ASSQGPGAQYEQY
TRBJ1-4 | - | TRBV7-7 | ASSSGMKANEKLF
TRBJ2-7 | - | TRBV5-4 | ASSERGGRYEQY
TRBJ2-7 | - | TRBV25-1 | ASSEGGANFYEQY
TRBJ2-7 | - | TRBV29-1 | SVDGTGAEQY
TRBJ1-3 | - | TRBV11-3 | ASSTYEGGQAGSGNTIY
TRBJ2-5 | - | TRBV7-2 | ASTRDRGQETQY